This entry lists 8 T cell receptor beta chains sequenced from one sample in a study of cytomegalovirus exposure and HLA in healthy donors (dated by TCRdb to 2016 to 2017). The library was built by means of the immunoSEQ multiplex PCR assay. For the multiplex PCR, a mixture combining 60 forward primers for TCR Vbeta segments and 13 reverse primers for TCR Jbeta segments was used. This immuneACCESS table, as held by TCRdb, lists in-frame sequences with V and J called but not all clones. Of the missing ones, under half trace to an unresolved V gene in checked studies; the others have no known cause. Recorded for this sample are about 97,000 clones; roughly 10% of them occurred a single time. Of the sample, roughly 4.7% is held by the ten largest clones. Sequences were obtained from PBMCs. The source is a man in his fifties or sixties in good health and CMV-seropositive.

V gene TRBV7-9 combines with J gene TRBJ2-7, with 10 bases that match TRBD1. Germline loops: CDR1 SEHNR, CDR2 FQNEAQ (reference sequence). After removal of 5 bases from V and 4 bases from J, the junction contained 8 bases not matched to a gene. This CDR3 contains 15 residues. The CDR3: CASSGTGQGRYEQYF. For the CDR3, the DNA is TGTGCCAGCAGCGGAACGGGACAGGGGAGATACGAGCAGTACTTC.

In this sample, this clone turned up a few times. This chain connects TRBV25-1 to TRBJ2-5; maybe TRBD1 (6 bases). V dropped 5 bases and J dropped 5 bases, with 21 bases sitting between them. Germline lookup yields CDR1 MGHDK and CDR2 SYGVNS. This CDR3 contains 16 residues. The CDR3 sequence: CASSLPRGGEEETQYF. DNA for the CDR3: TGTGCCAGCAGTCTTCCCCGAGGGGGAGAAGAGGAGACCCAGTACTTC.

The CDR3 reads CASSLVRSLAYNEQFF. The CDR3 DNA is TGTGCCAGCAGCTTAGTAAGAAGCCTAGCCTACAATGAGCAGTTCTTC. This chain connects TRBV11-2 to TRBJ2-1, with D unresolved. From germline, CDR1 is SGHAT and CDR2 FQNNGV. Trimming removed 1 base at V and 2 bases at J, with 12 bases between. The CDR3 sequence is 16 residues long.

This clone was observed a few times. This chain joins TRBV30 and TRBJ2-2; 8 nucleotides agree with TRBD2. Trimming removed 4 bases from V and 3 bases from J; junction bases left unmatched: 7. Germline CDR1 is GTSNPN and CDR2 is SVGIG (reference sequence). The CDR3 loop spans 15 amino acids. The CDR3 sequence is CAWTAGTRYTGELFF. The CDR3 region has the DNA TGTGCCTGGACTGCCGGGACTAGATACACCGGGGAGCTGTTTTTT.

The rearrangement joins TRBV7-2 to TRBJ2-5; 8 bases are shared with TRBD1. Germline trimming cut 5 bases from V and 5 bases from J; bases unmatched to any gene: 4. Germline V gene data show CDR1 as SGHTA and CDR2 as FQGNSA. This CDR3 has 13 amino acids. CDR3 sequence (DNA): TGTGCCAGCAGCCTCGACAGGGGTGAGACCCAGTACTTC. Amino acids: CASSLDRGETQYF.

The J gene is TRBJ2-2, the V gene TRBV6-1, with D possibly matching TRBD1 (6 bases). Per germline, CDR1 MNHNS and CDR2 SASEGT. This CDR3 is 13 amino acids long. V was trimmed by 4 bases and J by 4 bases, leaving 7 bases between them. CDR3 protein: CASSGGGTGELFF. Written as DNA, the CDR3 is TGTGCCAGCAGTGGAGGGGGCACCGGGGAGCTGTTTTTT.

The chain has TRBV6-1 and TRBJ1-3; D may be TRBD1 (6 bases). The CDR3 length is 15 residues. V shed 5 bases and J shed 0 bases, with 11 bases lying between them. The germline V gene encodes CDR1 MNHNS and CDR2 SASEGT. CDR3 amino acids: CASSSGTSSGNTIYF. CDR3 in DNA: TGTGCCAGCAGTTCCGGGACAAGCTCTGGAAACACCATATATTTT.

This clone turned up a few times. The V call is TRBV5-8, the J call TRBJ1-5; 9 bases map to TRBD1. The junction had 6 bases not matched to a gene; V was cut back by 2 bases and J by 6 bases. This CDR3 has 15 amino acids. CDR1 and CDR2 (germline): SGHTS, YDEGEE. The CDR3, as DNA: TGTGCCAGCAGCTTACCCGGGACAGGGCGTCAGCCCCAGCATTTT. Encoded protein: CASSLPGTGRQPQHF.